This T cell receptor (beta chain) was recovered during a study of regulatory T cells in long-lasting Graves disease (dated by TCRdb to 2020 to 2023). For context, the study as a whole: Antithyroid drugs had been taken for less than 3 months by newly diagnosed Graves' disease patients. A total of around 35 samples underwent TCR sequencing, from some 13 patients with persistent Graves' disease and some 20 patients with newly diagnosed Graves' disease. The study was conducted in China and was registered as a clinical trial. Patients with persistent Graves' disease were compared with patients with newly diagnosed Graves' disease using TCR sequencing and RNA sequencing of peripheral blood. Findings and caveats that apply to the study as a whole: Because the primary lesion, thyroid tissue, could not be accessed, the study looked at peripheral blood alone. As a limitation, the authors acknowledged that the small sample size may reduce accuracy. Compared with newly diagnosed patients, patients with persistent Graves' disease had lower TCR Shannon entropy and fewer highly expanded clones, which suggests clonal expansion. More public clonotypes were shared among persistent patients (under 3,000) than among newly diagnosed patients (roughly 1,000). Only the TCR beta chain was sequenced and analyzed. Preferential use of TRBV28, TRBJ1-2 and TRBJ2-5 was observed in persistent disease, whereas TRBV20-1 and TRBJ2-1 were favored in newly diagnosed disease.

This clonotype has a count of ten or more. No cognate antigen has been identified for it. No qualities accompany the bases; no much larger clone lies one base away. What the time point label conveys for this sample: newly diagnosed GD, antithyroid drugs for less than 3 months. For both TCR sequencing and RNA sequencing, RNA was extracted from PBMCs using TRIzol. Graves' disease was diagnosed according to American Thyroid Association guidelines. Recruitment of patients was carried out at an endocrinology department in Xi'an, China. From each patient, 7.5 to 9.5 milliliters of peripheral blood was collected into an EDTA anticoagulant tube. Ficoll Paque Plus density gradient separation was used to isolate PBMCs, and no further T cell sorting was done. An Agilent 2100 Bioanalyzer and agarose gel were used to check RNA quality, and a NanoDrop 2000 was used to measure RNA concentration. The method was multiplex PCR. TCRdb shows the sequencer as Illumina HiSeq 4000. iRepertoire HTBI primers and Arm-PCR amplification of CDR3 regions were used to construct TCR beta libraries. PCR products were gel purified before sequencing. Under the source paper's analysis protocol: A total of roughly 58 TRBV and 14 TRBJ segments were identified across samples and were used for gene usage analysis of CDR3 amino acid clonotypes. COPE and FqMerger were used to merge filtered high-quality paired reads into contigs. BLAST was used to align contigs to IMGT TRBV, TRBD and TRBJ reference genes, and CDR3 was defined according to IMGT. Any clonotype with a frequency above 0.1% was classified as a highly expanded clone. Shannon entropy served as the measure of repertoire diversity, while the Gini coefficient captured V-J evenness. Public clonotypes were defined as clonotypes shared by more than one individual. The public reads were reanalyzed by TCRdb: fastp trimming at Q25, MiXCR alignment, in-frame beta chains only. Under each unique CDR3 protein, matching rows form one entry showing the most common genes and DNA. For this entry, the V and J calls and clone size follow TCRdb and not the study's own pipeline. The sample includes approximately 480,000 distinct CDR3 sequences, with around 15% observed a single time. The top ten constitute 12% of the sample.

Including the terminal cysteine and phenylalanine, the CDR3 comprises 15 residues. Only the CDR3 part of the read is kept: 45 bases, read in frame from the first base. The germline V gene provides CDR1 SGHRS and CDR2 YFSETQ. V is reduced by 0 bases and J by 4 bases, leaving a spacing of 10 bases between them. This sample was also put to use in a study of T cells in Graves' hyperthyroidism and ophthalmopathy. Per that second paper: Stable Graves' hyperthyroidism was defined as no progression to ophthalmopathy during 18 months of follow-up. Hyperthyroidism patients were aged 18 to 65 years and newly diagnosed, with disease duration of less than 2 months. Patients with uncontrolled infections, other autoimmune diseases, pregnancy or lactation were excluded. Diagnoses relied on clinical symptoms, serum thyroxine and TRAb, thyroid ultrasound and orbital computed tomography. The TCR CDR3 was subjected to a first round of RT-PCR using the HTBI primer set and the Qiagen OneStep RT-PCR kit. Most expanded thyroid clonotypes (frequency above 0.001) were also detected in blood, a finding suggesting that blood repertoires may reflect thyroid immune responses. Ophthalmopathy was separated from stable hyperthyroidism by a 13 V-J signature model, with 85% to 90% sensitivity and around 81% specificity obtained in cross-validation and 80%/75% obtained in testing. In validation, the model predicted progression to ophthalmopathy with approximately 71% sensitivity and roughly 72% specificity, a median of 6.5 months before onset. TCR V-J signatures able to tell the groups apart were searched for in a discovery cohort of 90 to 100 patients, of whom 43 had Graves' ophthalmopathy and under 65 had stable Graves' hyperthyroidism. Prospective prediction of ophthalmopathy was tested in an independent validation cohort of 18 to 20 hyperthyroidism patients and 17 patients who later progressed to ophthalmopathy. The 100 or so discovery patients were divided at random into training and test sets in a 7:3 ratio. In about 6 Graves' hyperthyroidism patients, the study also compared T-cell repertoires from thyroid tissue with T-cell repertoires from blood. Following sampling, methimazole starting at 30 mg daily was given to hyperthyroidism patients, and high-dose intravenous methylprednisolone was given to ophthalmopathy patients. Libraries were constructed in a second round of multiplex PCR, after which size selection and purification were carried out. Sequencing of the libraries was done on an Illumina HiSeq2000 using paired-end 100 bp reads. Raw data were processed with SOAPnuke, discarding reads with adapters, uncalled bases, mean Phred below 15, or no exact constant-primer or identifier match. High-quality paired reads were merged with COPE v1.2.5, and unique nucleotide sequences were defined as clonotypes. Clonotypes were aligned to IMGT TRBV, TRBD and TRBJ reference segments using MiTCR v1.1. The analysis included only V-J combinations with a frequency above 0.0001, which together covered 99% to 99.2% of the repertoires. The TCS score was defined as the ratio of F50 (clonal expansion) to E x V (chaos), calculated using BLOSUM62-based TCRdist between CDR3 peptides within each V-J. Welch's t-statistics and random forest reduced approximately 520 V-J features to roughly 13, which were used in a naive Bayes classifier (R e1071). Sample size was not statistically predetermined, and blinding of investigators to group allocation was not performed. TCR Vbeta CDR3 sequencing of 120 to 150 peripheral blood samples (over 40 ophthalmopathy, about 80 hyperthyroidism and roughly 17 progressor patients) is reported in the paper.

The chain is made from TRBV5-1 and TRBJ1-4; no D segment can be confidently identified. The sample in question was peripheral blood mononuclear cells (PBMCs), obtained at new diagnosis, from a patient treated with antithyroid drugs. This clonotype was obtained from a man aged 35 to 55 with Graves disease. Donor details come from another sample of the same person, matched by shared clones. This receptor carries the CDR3 CASSLAAGSNEKLFF. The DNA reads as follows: TGCGCCAGCAGCTTGGCGGCAGGCAGTAATGAAAAACTGTTTTTT.